Following are 30 T cell receptor beta chains from one sample sequenced in a study of blood T cell repertoires in COVID-19. The repertoire was sequenced with immunoSEQ multiplex PCR; TCRdb's copy has only in-frame clones and lacks some. The repertoire holds 60,000 to 80,000 clones, with 80% to 95% as singletons. Sequenced input: peripheral blood. Receptors were obtained from a human donor in a cohort sampled during active COVID-19.

The rearrangement uses TRBV6-1 and TRBJ1-5; 9 bases agree with TRBD1. The trim removed 4 bases at V and 4 bases at J, leaving 8 bases unmatched. Germline V gene lookup returns CDR1 MNHNS and CDR2 SASEGT. This CDR3 spans 16 amino acids. The CDR3 region is CASSAHPDRGNQPQHF. The CDR3 DNA reads as TGTGCCAGCAGTGCCCATCCGGACAGGGGTAATCAGCCCCAGCATTTT.

The rearrangement joins TRBV12-3 or TRBV12-4 to TRBJ1-1, with a tentative D call TRBD1 (6 bases). V dropped 1 base and J dropped 9 bases, with 12 bases sitting between them. The CDR3 totals 13 residues. CDR3 protein: CASSLVRGGKAFF. The CDR3 bases are TGTGCCAGCAGTTTAGTCCGAGGGGGTAAAGCTTTCTTT.

This chain uses TRBV4-3 with TRBJ1-1; the D is unclear. Trimming pared 6 bases from V and 4 bases from J, leaving 6 bases between. This CDR3 comprises 11 residues. CDR1 LGHNA and CDR2 YSLEER come from the germline V gene. The CDR3 DNA sequence: TGCGCCAGCAGGGCGGGCACTGAAGCTTTCTTT. Protein sequence: CASRAGTEAFF.

The CDR3 sequence is CASSARNEQFF. The CDR3 DNA reads TGTGCCAGCAGTGCGAGGAATGAGCAGTTCTTC. The chain has TRBV2 and TRBJ2-1; the D is unclear. The V gene lost 4 bases and the J gene lost 7 bases, with 5 bases spanning the gap. This CDR3 is built from 11 residues. The germline CDR1 and CDR2 sequences are SNHLY and FYNNEI.

The chain couples TRBV10-3 to TRBJ2-5; TRBD2 aligns across 9 bases. V shed 6 bases and J 4 bases; nucleotides not matched to a gene: 12. Germline CDR1 ENHRY, CDR2 SYGVKD. This CDR3 is built from 16 residues. The CDR3 reads CAISYSGRGGPETQYF. The CDR3, as DNA: TGTGCCATCAGCTACTCGGGGCGGGGGGGCCCAGAGACCCAGTACTTC.

With regard to this clone: This sample includes further DNA sequences coding for the same CDR3. This sequence joins TRBV18 and TRBJ1-1; 7 nucleotides agree with TRBD1. Trimming cost V 1 base and J 4 bases; bases outside gene matches: 0. The CDR3 has 13 amino acids. CDR1 KGHSH and CDR2 LQKENI come from the germline V gene. The DNA of the CDR3 is TGTGCCAGCTCACCACAGGGGGCCACTGAAGCTTTCTTT. The encoded protein is CASSPQGATEAFF. Drawing the rest from reference TRBV18 and TRBJ1-1, the complete variable domain is NAGVMQNPRHLVRRRGQEARLRCSPMKGHSHVYWYRQLPEEGLKFMVYLQKENIIDESGMPKERFSAEFPKEGPSILRIQQVVRGDSAAYFCASSPQGATEAFFGQGTRLTVV.

J is TRBJ2-1 and V is TRBV7-9; tentatively, D is TRBD1 (6 bases). The length of the CDR3 is 14 residues. V gave up 3 bases and J gave up 8 bases, with 14 bases separating them. Germline lookup yields CDR1 SEHNR and CDR2 FQNEAQ (reference sequence). CDR3: CASSFLGARYEQFF. The CDR3 region has the DNA TGTGCCAGCAGCTTTCTGGGGGCCAGATATGAGCAGTTCTTC.

This chain links TRBV6-5 with TRBJ1-5; a weak D match, TRBD1 (5 bases). V was pared by 6 bases and J by 8 bases, with 14 bases between. The length of the CDR3 is 13 residues. Germline CDR1 and CDR2: MNHEY and SVGAGI. The CDR3 protein is CASSPRGTEPQHF. CDR3 DNA: TGTGCCAGCAGCCCCCGGGGGACGGAGCCCCAGCATTTT.

There are a few counts of this clone. This chain uses TRBV6-4 with TRBJ2-7; 9 bases are shared with TRBD1. CDR1 and CDR2 (germline): MRHNA, SNTAGT. The CDR3 covers 19 residues. The trim removed 8 bases at V and 0 bases at J, leaving 20 bases unmatched. The CDR3: CASLNNAGTGPTPSYEQYF. CDR3 DNA: TGTGCCAGCCTCAATAACGCCGGGACAGGGCCTACCCCCTCCTACGAGCAGTACTTC.

The chain combines TRBV10-3 with TRBJ1-1; 9 bases line up with TRBD1. Germline V gene data show CDR1 as ENHRY and CDR2 as SYGVKD. This CDR3 has 13 amino acids. The ends lost 6 bases at V and 11 bases at J; junction bases unmatched: 10. The CDR3 protein is CAISATGGVGAFF. The DNA for the CDR3 is TGTGCCATCAGCGCAACAGGGGGCGTTGGCGCTTTCTTT.

The J gene is TRBJ2-5, the V gene TRBV3-1 (or the pseudogene TRBV3-2), with 8 bases lining up with TRBD1. V trimming: 8 bases; J trimming: 1 base; junction bases outside the gene matches: 15. Per germline, CDR1 LGHDT and CDR2 YNNKEL (reference sequence). The CDR3 has 17 residues. The CDR3 DNA follows: TGTGCCAGCGTCGGACCCTTAGGGACAGGTCTCCAAGAGACCCAGTACTTC. It translates to CASVGPLGTGLQETQYF.

V is TRBV7-8 and J is TRBJ2-1; a weak D match, TRBD1 (6 bases). Germline CDR1 SGHVS, CDR2 FQNEAQ. V gave up 4 bases and J gave up 9 bases, with 10 bases separating them. CDR3 length: 12 amino acids. CDR3 in amino acids: CASSSGQFEQFF. The CDR3, as DNA: TGTGCCAGCAGCTCCGGACAGTTTGAGCAGTTCTTC.

The chain is built from TRBV7-3 and TRBJ1-3; D remains ambiguous. This CDR3 region has 16 residues. CDR1 and CDR2 (germline): SGHTA, FQGTGA. Trimming cost V 2 bases and J 0 bases, with 11 bases left between them. CDR3 sequence (DNA): TGTGCCAGCAGCTTATCCCCACCGAGCTCTGGAAACACCATATATTTT. Translation gives CASSLSPPSSGNTIYF.

The chain joins TRBV5-1 to TRBJ2-7; tentative D call: TRBD2 (5 bases). Trimming removed 6 bases from V and 5 bases from J, with 9 bases in between. This CDR3 spans 11 amino acids. Germline V gene sequence: CDR1 SGHRS, CDR2 YFSETQ. The CDR3 sequence: CASTGEHEQYF. Here the CDR3 DNA reads TGCGCCAGCACCGGGGAACACGAGCAGTACTTC.

This clone was seen a handful of times. The rearrangement joins TRBV3-1 (or the pseudogene TRBV3-2) to TRBJ1-6, with D possibly matching TRBD1 (6 bases). The CDR3 has 13 amino acids. Trimming stripped 7 bases from V and 7 bases from J, with 11 bases between. Germline CDR1 and CDR2: LGHDT and YNNKEL (reference sequence). The DNA of the CDR3 is TGTGCCAGCACTACGACAGGAAATTCACCCCTCCACTTT. It codes for CASTTTGNSPLHF.

The rearrangement links TRBV27 to TRBJ1-6; D is uncertain. Trimming removed 6 bases from V and 7 bases from J, with 13 bases in between. The CDR3 runs 14 residues. Germline values: CDR1 MNHEY, CDR2 SMNVEV (reference sequence). CDR3 nucleotides: TGTGCCAGCAGCCCCGGCAGGCCGAATTCACCCCTCCACTTT. Protein: CASSPGRPNSPLHF.

CDR3 nucleotides: TGTGCCAGCCTAGTTTCCAGGAACACTGAAGCTTTCTTT. Translating gives CASLVSRNTEAFF. The chain has TRBV6-5 and TRBJ1-1; D is undetermined. CDR1 is MNHEY, CDR2 SVGAGI, per germline. This CDR3 spans 13 amino acids. V was cut by 8 bases and J by 1 base, with 11 bases left in between.

The rearrangement uses TRBV28 and TRBJ2-3, with D tentatively TRBD2 (5 bases). The V end lost 8 bases, the J end lost 9 bases, and 18 bases lay between the germline ends. This CDR3 region has 13 residues. In germline, CDR1 is MDHEN, CDR2 SYDVKM. The CDR3 DNA reads TGTGCCAGCCTCAGTTTGGGAGTCCAGACGCAGTATTTT. This translates into CASLSLGVQTQYF.

The gene calls are TRBV9 and TRBJ2-2; D might be TRBD1 (5 bases). There are 16 residues in the CDR3. Per germline, CDR1 SGDLS and CDR2 YYNGEE. V lost 1 base to trimming and J lost 1 base, with 11 bases between them. CDR3 sequence (DNA): TGTGCCAGCAGCGTATCAGGGCAGGGGAACACCGGGGAGCTGTTTTTT. This encodes CASSVSGQGNTGELFF.

The chain joins TRBV7-9 to TRBJ1-1; a possible D gene is TRBD1 (5 bases). Germline V gene lookup returns CDR1 SEHNR and CDR2 FQNEAQ (reference sequence). The CDR3 length is 13 residues. Trimming took 5 bases from V and 1 from J, leaving 8 bases between them. The CDR3, as DNA: TGTGCCAGCAGCCGCGGACAGAACACTGAAGCTTTCTTT. Translated, it gives CASSRGQNTEAFF.

The chain has TRBV6-8 and TRBJ2-3, with TRBD1 as a possible D gene (5 bases). From germline, CDR1 is MNHGY and CDR2 SAAAGT. Trimming shortened V by 11 bases and J by 6 bases, and 24 bases separated the two germline ends. This CDR3 comprises 15 residues. This CDR3 is CAGPPRSGAADTQYF. The DNA of the CDR3 is TGTGCCGGGCCCCCAAGGTCTGGGGCGGCTGATACGCAGTATTTT.

The chain carries TRBV28 and TRBJ2-7; 7 nucleotides match TRBD2. This CDR3 is built from 16 residues. Germline-derived CDR1 and CDR2 are MDHEN and SYDVKM. J gave up 4 bases and V 6 bases, and 15 bases lay outside the gene matches. The CDR3 bases are TGTGCCAGCAGGTCCCCCCAGGGCGGGGGTTCTTACGAGCAGTACTTC. As protein: CASRSPQGGGSYEQYF.

The gene calls are TRBV27 and TRBJ2-1, with TRBD2 matching 9 bases. Germline CDR1 is MNHEY and CDR2 is SMNVEV (reference sequence). The CDR3 consists of 15 residues. The junction had 5 bases not matched to a gene; V was cut back by 2 bases and J by 6 bases. In DNA, the CDR3 is TGTGCCAGCAGTTTAGCGGGAGGGCCGGTCAATGAGCAGTTCTTC. Its translation: CASSLAGGPVNEQFF.

V is TRBV29-1 and J is TRBJ2-2; 8 bases fit TRBD1. Germline CDR1 is SQVTM and CDR2 is ANQGSEA. V lost 6 bases to trimming and J lost 1 base; unmatched junction nucleotides: 1. The CDR3 has 13 amino acids. In nucleotides, the CDR3 is TGCAGCGTAGGGACAGGGAACACCGGGGAGCTGTTTTTT. Its translation: CSVGTGNTGELFF.

The chain has TRBV4-3 and TRBJ2-3, with 7 positions matching TRBD2. This CDR3 is built from 16 residues. Germline-derived CDR1 and CDR2 are LGHNA and YSLEER. V lost 0 bases, J lost 8 bases, and 11 bases stayed unmatched. The CDR3 here is CASSQDGAAPGGTQYF. The CDR3 DNA follows: TGCGCCAGCAGCCAAGACGGGGCGGCGCCGGGGGGTACGCAGTATTTT.

This clone appeared a single time. The rearrangement joins TRBV5-4 to TRBJ1-4; D gene uncertain. CDR1 and CDR2 (germline): SGHNT, YYREEE (reference sequence). V was clipped by 5 bases and J by 0 bases, with 17 bases between them. The CDR3 covers 17 residues. CDR3 loop: CASSGEGAAATNEKLFF. The CDR3 bases are TGTGCCAGCAGTGGCGAGGGTGCGGCAGCAACTAATGAAAAACTGTTTTTT.

The CDR3 spells CASSFGGRPSGNTIYF. CDR3 nucleotide sequence: TGTGCCAGCAGTTTTGGGGGCCGCCCCTCTGGAAACACCATATATTTT. The J gene is TRBJ1-3, the V gene TRBV28, with D possibly matching TRBD1 (6 bases). CDR3 length: 16 amino acids. The germline CDR1 and CDR2 sequences are MDHEN and SYDVKM. V was trimmed by 3 bases and J by 0 bases, leaving 12 bases between them.

V is TRBV19 and J is TRBJ2-1; perhaps TRBD2 as D (6 bases). Per the germline V gene, CDR1 is LNHDA and CDR2 is SQIVND (reference sequence). V was shortened by 6 bases and J by 6 bases, with 21 bases between the two germline ends. This CDR3 contains 16 residues. Written as DNA, the CDR3 is TGTGCCAGTAGCGCCGGGCCGGGAGTAGGGATCAATGAGCAGTTCTTC. Amino acids: CASSAGPGVGINEQFF.

V and J are TRBV4-3 and TRBJ1-2; TRBD1 is a possible D gene (5 bases). The CDR3 sequence is 14 residues long. Trimming cost V 6 bases and J 4 bases, with 15 bases left between them. Germline V gives CDR1 LGHNA, CDR2 YSLEER. CDR3 sequence (DNA): TGCGCCAGCAGTCGGGGGGACGGACTCTATGGCTACACCTTC. This encodes CASSRGDGLYGYTF.

V and J are TRBV11-2 and TRBJ2-3, with TRBD2 matching 11 bases. Germline CDR1 and CDR2: SGHAT and FQNNGV. Trimming removed 7 bases from V and 8 bases from J; junction bases left unmatched: 11. This CDR3 comprises 15 residues. The CDR3 DNA follows: TGTGCCAGCATCGGACTAGCGGGTCCCATCGGTACGCAGTATTTT. Its protein is CASIGLAGPIGTQYF.